These T cell receptor beta chains were read from a single sample in a study of OX40 agonist ivuxolimab in advanced cancers. Using immunoSEQ multiplex PCR, the repertoire was profiled, and TCRdb retains in-frame clones only, with some absent. The table lists 91,000 or so clones, 85% to 90% of them singletons, with around 2% in the top ten. Specimen: CD4+ or CD8+ T cells sorted from blood, collected in a trial of the OX40 agonist ivuxolimab. The receptors were gathered from an adult with an advanced solid tumor such as melanoma, head and neck, liver or kidney cancer. Each CDR3 is given with its conserved first and last residue. D genes are given only for firm matches. Clone size, where shown, is once, few, many, or a class for clones that have expanded.

>TRBV10-1|TRBD1|-|TRBJ2-7
TGCGCCAGCAGTGAGGGACAGGGGGCGTCGTACGAGCAGTACTTC
CASSEGQGASYEQYF
>TRBV28|-|-|TRBJ2-5
TGTGCCAGCAGCGGCCAGGGGGGCGAGGAGACCCAGTACTTC
CASSGQGGEETQYF
>TRBV10-3|TRBD2|-|TRBJ2-3
TGTGCCATCAGTGAGTCGACTAGCGGCCCCAGGGATACGCAGTATTTT
CAISESTSGPRDTQYF
>TRBV4-1|-|-|TRBJ2-2
TGCGCCAGCAGCCCTCTGGGGCCCGGGGAGCTGTTTTTT
CASSPLGPGELFF
>TRBV10-3|-|few|TRBJ1-1
TGTGCCTCCCACCCTACAGGGAACACTGAAGCTTTCTTT
CASHPTGNTEAFF
>TRBV7-7|TRBD1|-|TRBJ2-7
TGTGCTAGCAGTGCCGGACAGGGATCCTACGAGCAGTACTTC
CASSAGQGSYEQYF
>TRBV5-1|-|-|TRBJ2-5
TGCGCCAGCAGCTCGCTAGAGCTGGAGACCCAGTACTTC
CASSSLELETQYF
>TRBV19|-|-|TRBJ1-2
TGTGCCAGTAGTATAAATCGTAGTTGGGTCTATGGCTACACCTTC
CASSINRSWVYGYTF
>TRBV6-6|TRBD1|-|TRBJ1-5
TGTGCCAGCAGTTACCCGACAGGGGGTAATCAGCCCCAGCATTTT
CASSYPTGGNQPQHF
>TRBV2|-|-|TRBJ2-3
TGTGCCAGCAGTGAAGCTGCTAAAAGGACAGATACGCAGTATTTT
CASSEAAKRTDTQYF
>TRBV30|TRBD1|-|TRBJ1-1
TGTGCCTGGAGGGGTACCGGGACAGGGATACCCGAAGCTTTCTTT
CAWRGTGTGIPEAFF
>TRBV4-2|-|-|TRBJ2-1
TGTGCCAGCAGCCTATGGGGAGCTTCCAACCACAATGAGCAGTTCTTC
CASSLWGASNHNEQFF
>TRBV19|-|-|TRBJ1-1
TGTGCCAGTAGTCAGAACGTCATGAACACTGAAGCTTTCTTT
CASSQNVMNTEAFF
>TRBV5-1|-|-|TRBJ2-6
TGCGCCAGCAGCCCCACTTCGGTGGGGGCCAACGTCCTGACTTTC
CASSPTSVGANVLTF
>TRBV11-1|-|-|TRBJ2-1
TGTGCCAGCAGCCCACTTTTGGGGATGGGGTCCTACAATGAGCAGTTCTTC
CASSPLLGMGSYNEQFF
>TRBV7-3|TRBD2|-|TRBJ2-1
TGTGCCAGCAGCCTAGGCCAGGCTAGCGGGTCCCACAATGAGCAGTTCTTC
CASSLGQASGSHNEQFF
>TRBV4-1|-|-|TRBJ2-7
TGCGCCAGCAGCCAAGATCGTTACGAGCAGTACTTC
CASSQDRYEQYF
>TRBV7-9|-|-|TRBJ1-1
TGTGCCAGCAGCTTAGTGTCGGGAAACACTGAAGCTTTCTTT
CASSLVSGNTEAFF
>TRBV7-8|-|-|TRBJ1-5
TGTGCCAGCAGCGACCGGAGCAATCAGCCCCAGCATTTT
CASSDRSNQPQHF
>TRBV6-1|-|-|TRBJ1-1
TGTGCCAGCAGTAGGACCCAAACTGAAGCTTTCTTT
CASSRTQTEAFF
>TRBV5-5|-|-|TRBJ1-2
TGTGCCAGCAGCCTGCGGTGGGACTATGGCTACACCTTC
CASSLRWDYGYTF
>TRBV15|-|once|TRBJ2-3
TGTGCCACCAGCAGAGATAGGTGGGTGGGCACAGATACGCAGTATTTT
CATSRDRWVGTDTQYF
>TRBV30|TRBD2|-|TRBJ2-7
TGTGCCTGGAGTTTACCGGGACTAGGGGTCTACGAGCAGTACTTC
CAWSLPGLGVYEQYF
>TRBV5-1|TRBD1|-|TRBJ2-7
TGCGCCAGCAGCTTGGTCGCAGGGGGCAGGTACGAGCAGTACTTC
CASSLVAGGRYEQYF
>TRBV18|-|-|TRBJ2-1
TGTGCCAGCTCACCACGGGAAGGGTTGGGTGAGCAGTTCTTC
CASSPREGLGEQFF
>TRBV18|TRBD1|-|TRBJ2-7
TGTGCCAGCTCCATAGACAGGGAGCGGTACGAGCAGTACTTC
CASSIDRERYEQYF
>TRBV5-1|TRBD2|-|TRBJ2-2
TGCGCCAGCAGCATCGGACTAGCGGCGAACACCGGGGAGCTGTTTTTT
CASSIGLAANTGELFF
>TRBV15|TRBD2|-|TRBJ2-3
TGTGCCACCAGCAGAGGAGCGGGAGAAGGCACAGATACGCAGTATTTT
CATSRGAGEGTDTQYF
>TRBV5-1|-|-|TRBJ2-3
TGCGCCAGCAGCTTGGCCGGGGATCATACGCAGTATTTT
CASSLAGDHTQYF
>TRBV11-2|-|-|TRBJ2-2
TGTGCCAGCAGCTTGACTGACACCGGGGAGCTGTTTTTT
CASSLTDTGELFF
>TRBV7-3|-|-|TRBJ2-3
TGTGCCAGCAGCCGACAGGGCACAGATACGCAGTATTTT
CASSRQGTDTQYF
>TRBV5-3|-|few|TRBJ2-7
TGTGCCAGAAGCCGAAAAGATGGCCGGGACCGACCCAACGAGCAGTACTTC
CARSRKDGRDRPNEQYF
>TRBV7-9|-|-|TRBJ1-1
TGTGCCAGCAGCTCGGGAACTAGGAACACTGAAGCTTTCTTT
CASSSGTRNTEAFF
>TRBV15|-|-|TRBJ2-1
TGTGCCACCAGCAGAGATGGGGAAGGGGAGTTCTTC
CATSRDGEGEFF
>TRBV18|-|-|TRBJ1-3
TGTGCCAGCTCACCACTGACGTCCAACGTCGAAGGAAACACCATATATTTT
CASSPLTSNVEGNTIYF
>TRBV28|-|-|TRBJ1-6
TGTGCCAGCAGCACAGGGTTGAATTCACCCCTCCACTTT
CASSTGLNSPLHF
>TRBV27|TRBD2|once|TRBJ2-5
TGTGCCAGCAGTCCTAGCGGGACCGGGACCCAGTACTTC
CASSPSGTGTQYF
>TRBV6-1|-|-|TRBJ2-7
TGTGCCAGCGGGGGAGCGTTCGACTACGAGCAGTACTTC
CASGGAFDYEQYF
>TRBV5-1|-|-|TRBJ2-1
TGCGCCAGCAGCCCGAATGGACTGGGGGATGAGCAGTTCTTC
CASSPNGLGDEQFF
>TRBV2|-|-|TRBJ2-1
TGTGCCAGCAGTGAGAGGGGGGAGTACAATGAGCAGTTCTTC
CASSERGEYNEQFF
>TRBV29-1|TRBD2|few|TRBJ2-7
TGCAGCGTTGACGGGCGGGGGTCCCACGAGCAGTACTTC
CSVDGRGSHEQYF
>TRBV6-1|-|-|TRBJ1-2
TGTGCCAGCAGTGAATCGGGGACGAGGGGCTACACCTTC
CASSESGTRGYTF
>TRBV11-2|-|few|TRBJ2-5
TGTGCCAGCAGCTTTAGAGCGGAGGGGGCGCCGTACCAAGAGACCCAGTACTTC
CASSFRAEGAPYQETQYF
>TRBV19|-|-|TRBJ2-7
TGTGCCAGTAGTGTTGACGCGGTGAGTCGCGAGCAGTACTTC
CASSVDAVSREQYF
>TRBV5-1|-|-|TRBJ2-7
TGCGCCAGCAAATTGCGGGTTTCCTCCTACGAGCAGTACTTC
CASKLRVSSYEQYF
>TRBV5-1|-|-|TRBJ1-3
TGCGCCAGCAGCTTGGGGATCGGAAACACCATATATTTT
CASSLGIGNTIYF
>TRBV11-2|TRBD1|-|TRBJ2-3
TGTGCCAGCAGCTACCTCCAGGGGGCTGCTAGCACAGATACGCAGTATTTT
CASSYLQGAASTDTQYF
>TRBV14|-|many|TRBJ2-7
TGTGCCAGCAGCCCTCGGGGTAGCTCGAGCTCCTACGAGCAGTACTTC
CASSPRGSSSSYEQYF